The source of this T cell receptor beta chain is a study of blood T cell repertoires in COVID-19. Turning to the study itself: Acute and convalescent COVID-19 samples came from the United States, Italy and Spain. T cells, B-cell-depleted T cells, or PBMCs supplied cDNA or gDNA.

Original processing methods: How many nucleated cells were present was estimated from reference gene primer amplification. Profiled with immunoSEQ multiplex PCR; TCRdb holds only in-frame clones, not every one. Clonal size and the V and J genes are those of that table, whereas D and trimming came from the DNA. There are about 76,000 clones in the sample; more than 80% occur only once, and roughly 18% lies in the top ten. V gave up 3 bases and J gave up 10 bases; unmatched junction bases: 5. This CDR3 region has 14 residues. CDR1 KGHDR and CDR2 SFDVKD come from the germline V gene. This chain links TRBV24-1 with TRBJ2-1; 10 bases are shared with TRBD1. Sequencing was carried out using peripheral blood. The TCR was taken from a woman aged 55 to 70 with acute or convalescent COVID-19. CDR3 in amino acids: CATSDRTGGQEQFF. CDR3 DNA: TGTGCCACCAGTGATCGGACAGGGGGGCAGGAGCAGTTCTTC.